This entry lists 17 T cell receptor beta chains sequenced from one sample in a study of ipilimumab plus nivolumab after autologous stem cell transplantation. Using immunoSEQ multiplex PCR, the repertoire was profiled, and TCRdb retains in-frame clones only, with some absent. The sample records roughly 40,000 clones, over 90% being singletons. The sample was PBMCs, taken in a trial of ipilimumab plus nivolumab as post-transplant consolidation. These receptors were collected from a male donor with multiple myeloma.

The chain carries TRBV7-6 and TRBJ2-1, with a possible D match to TRBD1 (5 bases). With 3 bases removed from V and 8 bases from J, the gap between germline ends came to 14 bases. The germline gives CDR1 SGHVS, CDR2 FNYEAQ. The CDR3 runs 14 residues. The CDR3 sequence is CASSFSQGSHEQFF. CDR3 sequence (DNA): TGTGCCAGCAGCTTTAGCCAGGGAAGCCATGAGCAGTTCTTC.

This clone was seen once. The chain uses TRBV11-2 and TRBJ2-7, with 8 bases lining up with TRBD2. The V gene end was trimmed by 5 bases and the J gene end by 2 bases; junction bases not matched to a gene: 11. Looked up from germline, CDR1 is SGHAT and CDR2 is FQNNGV. The CDR3 extends over 16 amino acids. For the CDR3, the DNA is TGTGCCAGCAGCCCCGGTACTAGCGGCCTCACCTACGAGCAGTACTTC. Residues: CASSPGTSGLTYEQYF.

V gene TRBV7-9 combines with J gene TRBJ2-1, with no clear D. CDR1 is SEHNR, CDR2 FQNEAQ, per germline (reference sequence). Trimming removed 5 bases at V and 9 bases at J, with 17 bases between. This CDR3 contains 14 residues. The CDR3 coding sequence is TGTGCCAGCAGCCCCCCTTCCCCTGATGGTGAGCAGTTCTTC. Translated: CASSPPSPDGEQFF.

V usage is TRBV9 and J usage is TRBJ2-1, with D perhaps assigned TRBD1 or TRBD2 (5 bases each). CDR3 size: 16 residues. V was shortened by 0 bases and J by 8 bases, with 18 bases between the two germline ends. From germline, CDR1 is SGDLS and CDR2 YYNGEE. CDR3 in amino acids: CASSVVGEWTPDEQFF. The CDR3 nucleotides read TGTGCCAGCAGCGTAGTGGGGGAGTGGACCCCCGATGAGCAGTTCTTC.

V usage is TRBV4-3 and J usage is TRBJ2-3, with TRBD2 identical over 14 bases. The CDR3 totals 18 residues. Trimming took 0 bases from V and 7 from J; bases not matched to a gene: 9. Germline loops: CDR1 LGHNA, CDR2 YSLEER. In DNA, the CDR3 is TGCGCCAGCAGCCAAGACGAGACTAGCGGGAGGGTAATGAATACGCAGTATTTT. Translating gives CASSQDETSGRVMNTQYF.

This clone was seen only once. The V call is TRBV21-1, the J call TRBJ2-5; the table's D call, TRBD1, was not checked against the DNA. TRBJ2-7 explains the end of the DNA better; the J call may be wrong. TRBV21-1 is a pseudogene locus. The CDR3 length is 16 residues. The CDR3 DNA reads TGTGCCAGCAGCAAAGAGTGGAGACAGGGGGCTCACGAGCAGTACTTC. Translated, it gives CASSKEWRQGAHEQYF.

The rearrangement uses TRBV27 and TRBJ2-1; 11 nucleotides match TRBD2. CDR3 length: 15 residues. The germline V gene encodes CDR1 MNHEY and CDR2 SMNVEV (reference sequence). V lost 5 bases, J lost 9 bases, and 9 bases stayed unmatched. DNA for the CDR3: TGTGCCAGCAGTCGACCAACTAGCGGGAGATTTGAGCAGTTCTTC. Residues: CASSRPTSGRFEQFF.

The rearrangement links TRBV9 to TRBJ2-2; D gene uncertain. Germline V gene lookup returns CDR1 SGDLS and CDR2 YYNGEE. Trimming took off 0 bases at V and 3 bases at J, with 6 bases between the two ends. The CDR3 runs 14 residues. In nucleotides, the CDR3 is TGTGCCAGCAGCGTAGGAGGTGACACCGGGGAGCTGTTTTTT. Translation gives CASSVGGDTGELFF. Variable domain in full (rest from reference TRBV9 and TRBJ2-2): DSGVTQTPKHLITATGQRVTLRCSPRSGDLSVYWYQQSLDQGLQFLIQYYNGEERAKGNILERFSAQQFPDLHSELNLSSLELGDSALYFCASSVGGDTGELFFGEGSRLTVL.

V and J are TRBV4-3 and TRBJ2-1; D is unclear. V was pared by 0 bases and J by 0 bases, with 18 bases between. CDR3 length: 19 amino acids. The germline gives CDR1 LGHNA, CDR2 YSLEER. CDR3 amino acids: CASSQERLGPPDSYNEQFF. In DNA form, the CDR3 reads TGCGCCAGCAGCCAAGAGAGGCTAGGCCCTCCCGACTCCTACAATGAGCAGTTCTTC.

The chain links TRBV29-1 to TRBJ2-3; 7 positions agree with TRBD2. Germline V CDR1 and CDR2: SQVTM, ANQGSEA. J lost 4 bases, V lost 3 bases, and 7 bases had no gene match. The CDR3 has 14 residues. CDR3 sequence: CSVDTAGVADTQYF. In DNA, the CDR3 is TGCAGCGTTGATACTGCGGGAGTCGCAGATACGCAGTATTTT.

Only a few counts were recorded for this clone. The rearrangement joins TRBV29-1 to TRBJ2-7; D unresolved. The germline V gene encodes CDR1 SQVTM and CDR2 ANQGSEA. The CDR3 is 11 amino acids. Trimming removed 6 bases at V and 4 bases at J, with 10 bases between. This CDR3 reads CSVQQEYEQYF. As DNA, the CDR3 is TGCAGCGTGCAACAAGAATACGAGCAGTACTTC.

The rearrangement joins TRBV28 to TRBJ2-1; D is possibly TRBD2 (6 bases). The CDR3 runs to 15 residues. V was cut by 2 bases and J by 9 bases, with 17 bases left in between. The germline CDR1 and CDR2 sequences are MDHEN and SYDVKM. The CDR3 nucleotides are TGTGCCAGCAGTTTACTCCCGGCGGGACGAGGTGAGCAGTTCTTC. Its translation: CASSLLPAGRGEQFF.

The rearrangement uses TRBV29-1 and TRBJ2-7; 10 bases align to TRBD1. Germline V gives CDR1 SQVTM, CDR2 ANQGSEA. CDR3 length: 12 amino acids. The junction had 7 bases not matched to a gene; V was cut back by 7 bases and J by 7 bases. CDR3 sequence (DNA): TGCAGCGGGCGGGACAGGGGTAAGGAGCAGTACTTC. Protein product: CSGRDRGKEQYF.

This rearrangement joins TRBV19 to TRBJ1-3, with D unclear. The CDR3 has 14 residues. CDR1 is LNHDA, CDR2 SQIVND, per germline (reference sequence). With 1 base removed from V and 0 bases from J, the gap between germline ends came to 4 bases. The CDR3 coding sequence is TGTGCCAGTAGTATAGTGGACTCTGGAAACACCATATATTTT. Amino acid sequence: CASSIVDSGNTIYF.

CDR3 residues: CASSLEGYSNQPQHF. The CDR3 DNA sequence: TGCGCCAGCAGCTTGGAAGGTTATAGCAATCAGCCCCAGCATTTT. The genes are TRBV5-1 and TRBJ1-5; D remains ambiguous. With 0 bases removed from V and 0 bases from J, the gap between germline ends came to 7 bases. Germline CDR1 SGHRS, CDR2 YFSETQ. This CDR3 region has 15 residues.

Worth noting for this clone: Within the sample, other DNA sequences also encode this same CDR3. This chain joins TRBV20-1 and TRBJ2-7, with D uncertain. The ends were cut back, 0 bases at V and 4 bases at J, with 4 bases in the middle. Germline-derived CDR1 and CDR2 are DFQATT and SNEGSKA (reference sequence). This CDR3 region has 11 residues. DNA of the CDR3: TGCAGTGCTAGAGATTCATACGAGCAGTACTTC. Translating it yields CSARDSYEQYF.

This rearrangement joins TRBV5-5 to TRBJ2-3; the D is unclear. The V end lost 4 bases, the J end lost 0 bases, and 12 bases lay between the germline ends. The CDR3 length is 15 residues. Germline V gene lookup returns CDR1 SGHKS and CDR2 YYEKEE (reference sequence). The CDR3 loop reads CASSRPDLSTDTQYF. In DNA form, the CDR3 reads TGTGCCAGCAGCCGCCCGGACCTGAGCACAGATACGCAGTATTTT.